This entry lists 27 T cell receptor beta chains sequenced from one sample in a study of T cell responses to AZD1222 COVID-19 vaccine. Repertoires were generated with immunoSEQ multiplex PCR, while TCRdb's copy carries only in-frame clones and drops some. This table has approximately 96,000 clones, under 95% appearing once. The starting material was peripheral blood, obtained 28 days after the second AZD1222 dose. The receptors come from an adult who received the AZD1222 COVID-19 vaccine.

The chain recombines TRBV6-6 with TRBJ2-2; TRBD1 matches at 10 bases. Trimming took 5 bases from V and 4 from J; bases not matched to a gene: 1. There are 14 residues in the CDR3. The germline V gene has CDR1 MNHNY and CDR2 SVGAGI (reference sequence). CDR3 protein: CASSRDRGTGELFF. The CDR3 region has the DNA TGTGCCAGCAGTCGGGACAGGGGCACCGGGGAGCTGTTTTTT.

Only a few counts were recorded for this clone. The rearrangement uses TRBV7-9 and TRBJ2-7; D is tentatively TRBD1 or TRBD2 (5 bases each). Deletions cut 1 base from V and 4 bases from J, with 23 bases between. The CDR3 runs 18 residues. The germline CDR1 and CDR2 sequences are SEHNR and FQNEAQ (reference sequence). CDR3 DNA sequence: TGTGCCAGCAGCTTAGATGGGCCGGGACCACCTCTATCGTACGAGCAGTACTTC. Protein product: CASSLDGPGPPLSYEQYF.

V is TRBV12-3 or TRBV12-4 and J is TRBJ1-2; the D is unclear. Trimming removed 3 bases at V and 2 bases at J, with 7 bases between. The CDR3 has 13 amino acids. The CDR3 DNA is TGTGCCAGCAGTTTGTTTGGAAACTATGGCTACACCTTC. It translates to CASSLFGNYGYTF.

The chain joins TRBV4-2 to TRBJ2-5; 8 positions match TRBD2. With V trimmed by 4 bases and J by 4 bases, 8 bases remained unmatched. The CDR3 spans 15 residues. Germline CDR1 reads LGHNA; CDR2 reads YNFKEQ. CDR3: CASSPTRGAPETQYF. DNA of the CDR3: TGTGCCAGCAGCCCTACGCGGGGGGCCCCAGAGACCCAGTACTTC.

The genes are TRBV29-1 and TRBJ2-1, with D unresolved. Germline V gives CDR1 SQVTM, CDR2 ANQGSEA. V lost 3 bases, J lost 3 bases, and 6 bases lay in between. This CDR3 has 12 residues. CDR3 in DNA: TGCAGCGTTGAGAAAGACTACAATGAGCAGTTCTTC. It yields the protein CSVEKDYNEQFF.

This chain joins TRBV28 and TRBJ2-3; D remains unclear. CDR1 and CDR2 from the germline V gene are MDHEN and SYDVKM. The germline V and J ends were trimmed by 5 bases and 6 bases, with 18 bases remaining between them. This CDR3 region has 15 residues. CDR3 nucleotides: TGTGCCAGCAGTCCCACCCGGTACCCGGTGGATACGCAGTATTTT. Translation gives CASSPTRYPVDTQYF.

V gene TRBV7-9 combines with J gene TRBJ1-2; D uncertain. V was shortened by 3 bases and J by 0 bases, with 11 bases between the two germline ends. Germline V lookup: CDR1 SEHNR, CDR2 FQNEAQ (reference sequence). The length of the CDR3 is 15 residues. CDR3 residues: CASSFETVSNYGYTF. CDR3 DNA: TGTGCCAGCAGCTTCGAGACCGTTTCTAACTATGGCTACACCTTC.

The V gene is TRBV7-9, the J gene TRBJ2-5; weak D call: TRBD2 (6 bases). Deletions cut 3 bases from V and 5 bases from J, with 10 bases between. The length of the CDR3 is 13 residues. CDR1 is SEHNR, CDR2 FQNEAQ, per germline (reference sequence). The DNA for the CDR3 is TGTGCCAGCAGCTTTTCAGGGAGGGAGACCCAGTACTTC. Its protein product is CASSFSGRETQYF.

The CDR3 coding sequence is TGCGCCAGCAGCCAAGTGGAGGGGACCTACAATGAGCAGTTCTTC. Protein sequence: CASSQVEGTYNEQFF. The chain uses TRBV4-1 and TRBJ2-1, with a tentative D call TRBD2 (6 bases). The CDR3 loop spans 15 amino acids. Trimming pared 1 base from V and 2 bases from J, leaving 9 bases between. CDR1 MGHRA and CDR2 YSYEKL come from the germline V gene.

The chain is built from TRBV6-1 and TRBJ1-5; no reliable D call. CDR3 length: 16 amino acids. V dropped 1 base and J dropped 1 base, with 11 bases sitting between them. The germline gives CDR1 MNHNS, CDR2 SASEGT. The CDR3 reads CASSEGAVRSNQPQHF. For the CDR3, the DNA is TGTGCCAGCAGTGAAGGAGCGGTACGGAGCAATCAGCCCCAGCATTTT.

There are a few counts of this clone. The rearrangement links TRBV5-4 to TRBJ1-1; no clear D gene. From germline, CDR1 is SGHNT and CDR2 YYREEE (reference sequence). This CDR3 region has 12 residues. The V end lost 0 bases, the J end lost 6 bases, and 6 bases lay between the germline ends. The chain's CDR3 is CASSLDSAEAFF. Here the CDR3 DNA reads TGTGCCAGCAGCTTGGATAGCGCTGAAGCTTTCTTT.

The CDR3: CSASPGLVSNQPQHF. In DNA form, the CDR3 reads TGCAGTGCCAGTCCGGGACTCGTTAGCAATCAGCCCCAGCATTTT. The rearrangement uses TRBV20-1 and TRBJ1-5, with a tentative D call TRBD1 (5 bases). The germline V gene encodes CDR1 DFQATT and CDR2 SNEGSKA (reference sequence). Trimming stripped 6 bases from V and 0 bases from J, with 15 bases between. The CDR3 is made up of 15 amino acids.

The rearrangement uses TRBV18 and TRBJ2-5; D call uncertain. The CDR3 sequence is 14 residues long. The germline V gene encodes CDR1 KGHSH and CDR2 LQKENI. The V end lost 2 bases, the J end lost 6 bases, and 13 bases lay between the germline ends. In nucleotides, the CDR3 is TGTGCCAGCTCACCAATATTTGAGGTTAAGACCCAGTACTTC. It codes for CASSPIFEVKTQYF.

This chain uses TRBV28 with TRBJ1-1, with TRBD1 matching over 9 bases. Per germline, CDR1 MDHEN and CDR2 SYDVKM. J was trimmed by 1 base and V by 6 bases; bases with no gene match: 3. This CDR3 spans 14 amino acids. CDR3 region: CASRGQGRNTEAFF. The CDR3 coding sequence is TGTGCCAGCAGGGGACAGGGAAGGAACACTGAAGCTTTCTTT.

This clone was observed once. The gene calls are TRBV29-1 and TRBJ2-2; 7 nucleotides match TRBD1. The germline CDR1 and CDR2 sequences are SQVTM and ANQGSEA. V shed 0 bases, J shed 0 bases, and the junction held 1 base outside the gene matches. CDR3 length: 15 residues. The CDR3 sequence is CSVEDGTANTGELFF. The CDR3 DNA sequence: TGCAGCGTTGAAGACGGGACAGCGAACACCGGGGAGCTGTTTTTT.

This clone was detected only a few times. Written as DNA, the CDR3 is TGTGCCAGCAGCTTACAGGGGAACACTGAAGCTTTCTTT. Its translation: CASSLQGNTEAFF. The chain uses TRBV7-3 and TRBJ1-1; D might be TRBD1 (5 bases). This CDR3 contains 13 residues. Trimming removed 2 bases from V and 1 base from J, with 5 bases in between. Germline assignment: CDR1 SGHTA and CDR2 FQGTGA.

V and J are TRBV30 and TRBJ2-7; maybe TRBD2 (6 bases). Germline CDR1 and CDR2: GTSNPN and SVGIG (reference sequence). V dropped 0 bases and J dropped 3 bases, with 15 bases sitting between them. CDR3 length equals 15 residues. CDR3 nucleotides: TGTGCCTGGAGTGTACAAGGAGGGCCACACTACGAGCAGTACTTC. Amino acid sequence: CAWSVQGGPHYEQYF.

V usage is TRBV10-3 and J usage is TRBJ2-7, with 7 bases lining up with TRBD2. CDR1 and CDR2 (germline): ENHRY, SYGVKD. The length of the CDR3 is 13 residues. Unmatched junction bases numbered 2, after V lost 6 bases and J lost 0 bases. The CDR3 region has the DNA TGTGCCATCAGCAGGACTAGCTCCTACGAGCAGTACTTC. This codes for CAISRTSSYEQYF.

The gene calls are TRBV5-1 and TRBJ2-3; 11 bases agree with TRBD2. J gave up 2 bases and V 2 bases, and 4 bases lay outside the gene matches. In germline, CDR1 is SGHRS, CDR2 YFSETQ. CDR3 length equals 16 residues. The CDR3, as DNA: TGCGCCAGCAGCTTAGTAGCGGGGGGGAACACAGATACGCAGTATTTT. Its protein product is CASSLVAGGNTDTQYF.

This rearrangement joins TRBV10-3 to TRBJ1-2; tentative D call: TRBD1 (6 bases). Trimming stripped 4 bases from V and 8 bases from J, with 20 bases between. Germline V lookup: CDR1 ENHRY, CDR2 SYGVKD. The CDR3 consists of 15 residues. The CDR3 coding sequence is TGTGCCATCAGTGGAGCCCTGAGAGGGGGTGGCGGCTACACCTTC. Its protein is CAISGALRGGGGYTF.

This clone was observed a single time. The V call is TRBV2, the J call TRBJ1-6; no firm D call. Germline V gene sequence: CDR1 SNHLY, CDR2 FYNNEI. With 6 bases removed from V and 9 bases from J, the gap between germline ends came to 15 bases. The CDR3 runs 14 residues. CDR3 sequence reads: CASRAKGEGSPLHF. The CDR3 DNA sequence: TGTGCCAGCAGGGCAAAGGGAGAAGGTTCACCCCTCCACTTT. Together with reference TRBV2 and TRBJ1-6, the CDR3 gives the full variable domain: EPEVTQTPSHQVTQMGQEVILRCVPISNHLYFYWYRQILGQKVEFLVSFYNNEISEKSEIFDDQFSVERPDGSNFTLKIRSTKLEDSAMYFCASRAKGEGSPLHFGNGTRLTVT.

The chain combines TRBV15 with TRBJ1-5, with D tentatively TRBD1 (5 bases). Germline CDR1 and CDR2: LNHNV and YYDKDF (reference sequence). The CDR3 contains 12 residues. The ends were cut back, 7 bases at V and 4 bases at J, with 8 bases in the middle. DNA for the CDR3: TGTGCCACCACTACAGGAAATCAGCCCCAGCATTTT. As protein: CATTTGNQPQHF.

The V and J genes are TRBV28 and TRBJ2-6; no clear D. V was cut by 5 bases and J by 0 bases, with 20 bases left in between. CDR3 length equals 19 residues. Germline assignment: CDR1 MDHEN and CDR2 SYDVKM. The CDR3 sequence is CASSPHWRLILSGANVLTF. Written as DNA, the CDR3 is TGTGCCAGCAGTCCCCATTGGAGACTTATCCTCTCTGGGGCCAACGTCCTGACTTTC.

The chain couples TRBV10-1 to TRBJ2-7; D possibly uses TRBD1 or TRBD2 (5 bases each). CDR3 size: 14 residues. V lost 3 bases and J lost 9, with 18 bases in between. Per germline, CDR1 WNHNN and CDR2 SYGVQD (reference sequence). The CDR3 nucleotides read TGCGCCAGCAGTGACCTACTGCGAATCGGGGCGCAGTACTTC. Translation gives CASSDLLRIGAQYF.

The chain couples TRBV9 to TRBJ2-1; TRBD2 matches 10 bases. This CDR3 is 15 amino acids long. V lost 4 bases, J lost 12 bases, and 13 bases stayed unmatched. Germline CDR1 SGDLS, CDR2 YYNGEE. The CDR3 protein is CASSPRGASGSRQFF. In DNA, the CDR3 is TGTGCCAGCAGCCCCCGGGGGGCTAGCGGGAGTAGGCAGTTCTTC. Full variable domain (remainder filled in from reference TRBV9 and TRBJ2-1): DSGVTQTPKHLITATGQRVTLRCSPRSGDLSVYWYQQSLDQGLQFLIQYYNGEERAKGNILERFSAQQFPDLHSELNLSSLELGDSALYFCASSPRGASGSRQFFGPGTRLTVL.

The chain has TRBV14 and TRBJ1-1; D possibly corresponds to TRBD1 (5 bases). Germline CDR1 SGHDN, CDR2 FVKESK. Trimming left V 2 bases short and J 0 bases short, with 7 bases between. The CDR3 is 14 amino acids. In DNA form, the CDR3 reads TGTGCCAGCAGCCAACCAGGGTTGAACACTGAAGCTTTCTTT. It specifies CASSQPGLNTEAFF.

The chain links TRBV20-1 to TRBJ2-4; D possibly corresponds to TRBD2 (6 bases). The V end lost 3 bases, the J end lost 9 bases, and 18 bases lay between the germline ends. CDR1 is DFQATT, CDR2 SNEGSKA, per germline (reference sequence). The length of the CDR3 is 14 residues. The CDR3 DNA reads TGCAGTGCTAGTGGAGGGGCCGGAGGGACCATTCAGTACTTC. This codes for CSASGGAGGTIQYF.